One sample yielded the 7 T cell receptor beta chains listed below, sequenced in a study of T cell responses to AZD1222 COVID-19 vaccine. Libraries were prepared by immunoSEQ multiplex PCR; TCRdb keeps only in-frame clonotypes and omits some of them. The table includes over 100,000 clones, around 87% detected once. The sequences come from peripheral blood, collected 28 days after the second AZD1222 dose. Source of these receptors: an adult who received the AZD1222 COVID-19 vaccine.

The V call is TRBV7-2, the J call TRBJ1-1; TRBD1 is a possible D gene (5 bases). This CDR3 spans 13 amino acids. The ends were cut back, 1 base at V and 7 bases at J, with 10 bases in the middle. Looked up from germline, CDR1 is SGHTA and CDR2 is FQGNSA. The CDR3 loop is CASSLDPRGEAFF. Here the CDR3 DNA reads TGTGCCAGCAGCTTAGACCCAAGGGGTGAAGCTTTCTTT.

The chain uses TRBV7-8 and TRBJ1-5; possibly TRBD1 for D (6 bases). This CDR3 has 15 amino acids. V gave up 5 bases and J gave up 8 bases, with 19 bases separating them. Germline-derived CDR1 and CDR2 are SGHVS and FQNEAQ. The chain's CDR3 is CASSVSGGGEKPQHF. The CDR3 DNA reads TGTGCCAGCAGCGTCTCGGGGGGGGGCGAAAAGCCCCAGCATTTT.

The chain employs TRBV28 and TRBJ2-7, with 7 bases lining up with TRBD2. Germline V gene data show CDR1 as MDHEN and CDR2 as SYDVKM. The junction had 11 bases not matched to a gene; V was cut back by 8 bases and J by 4 bases. The CDR3 runs 14 residues. CDR3 residues: CASLGAGLLYEQYF. As DNA, the CDR3 is TGTGCCAGCTTAGGAGCGGGACTACTTTACGAGCAGTACTTC.

The chain employs TRBV7-6 and TRBJ2-1; 12 bases are shared with TRBD2. The CDR3 length is 15 residues. Germline V gives CDR1 SGHVS, CDR2 FNYEAQ. With V trimmed by 5 bases and J by 7 bases, 6 bases remained unmatched. DNA of the CDR3: TGTGCCAGCAGCCGAACTAGCGGGGGGCAAAATGAGCAGTTCTTC. It encodes CASSRTSGGQNEQFF. Full variable domain (missing parts from reference TRBV7-6 and TRBJ2-1): GAGVSQSPRYKVTKRGQDVALRCDPISGHVSLYWYRQALGQGPEFLTYFNYEAQQDKSGLPNDRFSAERPEGSISTLTIQRTEQRDSAMYRCASSRTSGGQNEQFFGPGTRLTVL.

The chain joins TRBV4-3 to TRBJ1-4; D is ambiguous. Germline V lookup: CDR1 LGHNA, CDR2 YSLEER. The CDR3 totals 16 residues. V dropped 0 bases and J dropped 4 bases, with 12 bases sitting between them. CDR3 amino acids: CASSQDLRRVNEKLFF. DNA for the CDR3: TGCGCCAGCAGCCAAGATTTACGGAGGGTTAATGAAAAACTGTTTTTT.

The rearrangement uses TRBV14 and TRBJ1-2; no definite D call. CDR3 length: 14 amino acids. Germline loops: CDR1 SGHDN, CDR2 FVKESK. The V end was cut by 0 bases, the J end by 8 bases, with 13 bases between. CDR3 nucleotides: TGTGCCAGCAGCCAAGATTCCCCCTGGACGGGCTACACCTTC. It is translated as CASSQDSPWTGYTF.

The J gene is TRBJ2-3, the V gene TRBV7-2; D not certain. Germline CDR1 SGHTA, CDR2 FQGNSA. Trimming removed 5 bases at V and 4 bases at J, with 13 bases between. The CDR3 contains 14 residues. CDR3 nucleotides: TGTGCCAGCAGCCCGTCCCAAGCCCCAGATACGCAGTATTTT. Translated, it gives CASSPSQAPDTQYF. The complete variable domain, with remaining parts taken from reference TRBV7-2 and TRBJ2-3, reads GAGVSQSPSNKVTEKGKDVELRCDPISGHTALYWYRQSLGQGLEFLIYFQGNSAPDKSGLPSDRFSAERTGGSVSTLTIQRTQQEDSAVYLCASSPSQAPDTQYFGPGTRLTVL.